This T cell receptor beta chain was profiled in a study of naive and memory T cell subsets. Turning to this clonotype: Its antigen is unknown.

Two oligonucleotides, mixed equimolar, formed the beta constant-region primer covering TRBC1 and TRBC2. The ligated cDNA underwent four PCR rounds using SP2 and nested alpha and beta constant-region primers. TCRdb used MiXCR to reprocess the UMI-ligation and nested PCR reads, holding one entry per CDR3 protein. The sample contains some 83,000 distinct CDR3 sequences, approximately 10% of which appear only once. CDR3 length equals 11 residues. From germline, CDR1 is MNHEY and CDR2 SMNVEV (reference sequence). V was trimmed by 8 bases and J by 9 bases, leaving 11 bases between them. Study-wide points: Diversity fell and Gini index rose from naive through CM, EM, EMRA.

Sequenced: naive CD8+ T cells from blood. V and J are TRBV27 and TRBJ2-1; possible D gene TRBD2, 5 bases. The TCR was taken from a human donor in good health. This CDR3 reads CASARGAEQFF. CDR3 bases: TGTGCCAGCGCTCGGGGAGCTGAGCAGTTCTTC.